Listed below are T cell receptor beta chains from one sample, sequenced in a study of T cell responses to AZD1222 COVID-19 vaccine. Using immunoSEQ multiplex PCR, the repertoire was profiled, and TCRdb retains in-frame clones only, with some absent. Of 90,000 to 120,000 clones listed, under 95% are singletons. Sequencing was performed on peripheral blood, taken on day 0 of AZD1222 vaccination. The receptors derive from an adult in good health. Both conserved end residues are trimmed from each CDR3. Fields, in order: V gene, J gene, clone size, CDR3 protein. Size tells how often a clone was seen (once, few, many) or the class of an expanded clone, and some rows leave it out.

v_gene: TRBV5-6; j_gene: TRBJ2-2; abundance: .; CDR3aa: ASSLFFANTGELF
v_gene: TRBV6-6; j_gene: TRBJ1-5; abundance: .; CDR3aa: ASSYSSNQPQH
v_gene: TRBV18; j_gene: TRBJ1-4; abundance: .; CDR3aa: ASSPRAGGTTNEKLF
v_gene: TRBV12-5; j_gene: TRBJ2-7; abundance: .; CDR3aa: ASGPDTTYEQY
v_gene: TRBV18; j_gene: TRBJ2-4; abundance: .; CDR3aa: ASSPPGSGGPSKNIQY
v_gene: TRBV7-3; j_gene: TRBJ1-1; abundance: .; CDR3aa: ASSLKRNTEAF
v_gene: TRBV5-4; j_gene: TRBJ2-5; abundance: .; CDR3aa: ASSLVLDETQY
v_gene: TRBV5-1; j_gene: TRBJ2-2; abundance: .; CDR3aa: ASSLSGATGELF
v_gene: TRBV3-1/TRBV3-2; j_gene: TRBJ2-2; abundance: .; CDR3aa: ASSQTRGGSNTGELF
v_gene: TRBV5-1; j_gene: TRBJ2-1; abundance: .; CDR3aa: ASSPGASSYNEQF
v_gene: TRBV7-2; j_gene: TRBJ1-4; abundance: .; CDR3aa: ASSLEAGAGANEKLF
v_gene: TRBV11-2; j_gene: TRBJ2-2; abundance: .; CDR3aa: ASSFLPAGELF
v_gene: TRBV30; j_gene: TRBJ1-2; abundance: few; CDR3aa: ASRRRGPNVYGYT
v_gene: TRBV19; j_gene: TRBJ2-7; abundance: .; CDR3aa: ASSVIQGRGEQY
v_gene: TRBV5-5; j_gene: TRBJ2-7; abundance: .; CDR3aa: ASSLVGQPSYEQY
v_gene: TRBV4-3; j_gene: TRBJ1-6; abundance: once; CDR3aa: ASSQDTVRNLNSPLH
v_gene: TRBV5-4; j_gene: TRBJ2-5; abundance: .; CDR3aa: ASSPVTSGAGTQY
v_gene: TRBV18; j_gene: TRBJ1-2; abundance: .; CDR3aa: ASSPDRAAGYT